These 26 T cell receptor beta chains were sequenced from one sample in a study of PD-1 blockade in mismatch repair-deficient tumors. Documented time point: approximately 11-day in vitro stimulation with candidate neoantigen peptide 2. Antigens of these TCRs are unknown. Clones were read by immunoSEQ multiplex PCR, and TCRdb kept only the in-frame ones, dropping some. The table includes about 9,800 clones, 86% detected once. Material: cells cultured in vitro, obtained from a patient treated with pembrolizumab. Receptor source: an adult with mismatch repair-deficient cancer.

This chain uses TRBV7-3 with TRBJ2-3; 8 bases are shared with TRBD2. Germline V gives CDR1 SGHTA, CDR2 FQGTGA. This CDR3 comprises 15 residues. The junction had 4 bases not matched to a gene; V was cut back by 3 bases and J by 2 bases. CDR3 protein: CASSFSGVSTDTQYF. Written as DNA, the CDR3 is TGTGCCAGCAGCTTTAGCGGGGTATCCACAGATACGCAGTATTTT. Combining the CDR3 with reference TRBV7-3 and TRBJ2-3 gives the whole variable domain GAGVSQTPSNKVTEKGKYVELRCDPISGHTALYWYRQSLGQGPEFLIYFQGTGAADDSGLPNDRFFAVRPEGSVSTLKIQRTERGDSAVYLCASSFSGVSTDTQYFGPGTRLTVL.

The rearrangement joins TRBV4-3 to TRBJ2-7; D remains unclear. Germline-derived CDR1 and CDR2 are LGHNA and YSLEER. The V and J ends lost 0 bases and 4 bases respectively, with 7 bases between them. This CDR3 contains 13 residues. The CDR3 DNA is TGCGCCAGCAGCCAAGATCAGAATTACGAGCAGTACTTC. It encodes CASSQDQNYEQYF.

This clone occurred a few times. The CDR3 coding sequence is TGTGCCAGCAGCGCGGGAGCGGGAGGGGGGTCCTACGAGCAGTACTTC. Translated, it gives CASSAGAGGGSYEQYF. The chain recombines TRBV9 with TRBJ2-7; 10 nucleotides agree with TRBD2. The V segment lost 3 bases and the J segment 1 base; nucleotides outside the gene matches: 7. The V gene's germline CDR1 is SGDLS and CDR2 YYNGEE. The CDR3 spans 16 residues.

This clone occurred once. J is TRBJ2-7 and V is TRBV7-8; 10 bases are shared with TRBD1. There are 15 residues in the CDR3. The germline V gene encodes CDR1 SGHVS and CDR2 FQNEAQ. The V gene end was trimmed by 5 bases and the J gene end by 4 bases; junction bases not matched to a gene: 8. The chain's CDR3 is CASSGGQGDGYEQYF. The CDR3 bases are TGTGCCAGCAGCGGAGGACAGGGGGATGGGTACGAGCAGTACTTC.

The V and J genes are TRBV5-4 and TRBJ1-1; D uncertain. The V and J ends lost 0 bases and 1 base respectively, with 7 bases between them. Per germline, CDR1 SGHNT and CDR2 YYREEE (reference sequence). The CDR3 consists of 14 residues. The CDR3 here is CASSLEYQNTEAFF. The CDR3 bases are TGTGCCAGCAGCTTGGAGTACCAGAACACTGAAGCTTTCTTT. Using reference TRBV5-4 and TRBJ1-1 for the parts outside the CDR3, the full variable domain is ETGVTQSPTHLIKTRGQQVTLRCSSQSGHNTVSWYQQALGQGPQFIFQYYREEENGRGNFPPRFSGLQFPNYSSELNVNALELDDSALYLCASSLEYQNTEAFFGQGTRLTVV.

The chain uses TRBV28 and TRBJ1-2, with D unclear. The V end lost 4 bases, the J end lost 2 bases, and 5 bases lay between the germline ends. The germline V gene has CDR1 MDHEN and CDR2 SYDVKM. The CDR3 is made up of 12 amino acids. As DNA, the CDR3 is TGTGCCAGCAGTTGGGAAAACTATGGCTACACCTTC. Encoded protein: CASSWENYGYTF.

This chain joins TRBV9 and TRBJ1-2; D is perhaps TRBD1 (5 bases). The germline gives CDR1 SGDLS, CDR2 YYNGEE. There are 14 residues in the CDR3. Trimming shortened V by 0 bases and J by 1 base, and 7 bases separated the two germline ends. Written as DNA, the CDR3 is TGTGCCAGCAGCGTAGGACAGAGTAACTATGGCTACACCTTC. This translates into CASSVGQSNYGYTF.

This clone was observed once. The gene calls are TRBV9 and TRBJ2-7; perhaps TRBD1 as D (5 bases). Trimming pared 0 bases from V and 2 bases from J, leaving 9 bases between. Germline CDR1 is SGDLS and CDR2 is YYNGEE. The CDR3 is made up of 14 amino acids. CDR3 DNA sequence: TGTGCCAGCAGCGTAGTGGCAGGGCCCTACGAGCAGTACTTC. This gives the protein CASSVVAGPYEQYF.

CDR3 loop: CASSFRGPPYEQYF. CDR3 DNA sequence: TGCGCCAGCAGCTTCAGGGGCCCCCCCTACGAGCAGTACTTC. The chain couples TRBV5-1 to TRBJ2-7; D is perhaps TRBD1 (6 bases). CDR3 length equals 14 residues. Germline V CDR1 and CDR2: SGHRS, YFSETQ. Deletions cut 2 bases from V and 2 bases from J, with 11 bases between.

The chain employs TRBV2 and TRBJ1-1; D is uncertain. Germline values: CDR1 SNHLY, CDR2 FYNNEI. CDR3 length: 13 residues. Trimming removed 10 bases at V and 1 base at J, with 13 bases between. CDR3 in amino acids: CAKQRVGNTEAFF. The CDR3 nucleotides read TGTGCCAAGCAGAGGGTAGGGAACACTGAAGCTTTCTTT. The complete variable domain, with remaining parts taken from reference TRBV2 and TRBJ1-1, reads EPEVTQTPSHQVTQMGQEVILRCVPISNHLYFYWYRQILGQKVEFLVSFYNNEISEKSEIFDDQFSVERPDGSNFTLKIRSTKLEDSAMYFCAKQRVGNTEAFFGQGTRLTVV.

The chain joins TRBV30 to TRBJ2-5; 14 nucleotides align to TRBD2. CDR1 GTSNPN and CDR2 SVGIG come from the germline V gene (reference sequence). The CDR3 has 14 residues. V shed 1 base and J 5 bases; nucleotides not matched to a gene: 0. CDR3: CAWSGTSGRETQYF. CDR3 in DNA: TGTGCCTGGAGTGGGACTAGCGGGAGGGAGACCCAGTACTTC.

The chain employs TRBV11-2 and TRBJ1-2; maybe TRBD1 (5 bases). This CDR3 spans 16 amino acids. V shed 3 bases and J shed 3 bases, with 17 bases lying between them. CDR1 is SGHAT and CDR2 is FQNNGV in the germline V gene. The CDR3 loop is CASSLEGRAGDYGYTF. Here the CDR3 DNA reads TGTGCCAGCAGCTTGGAGGGCAGGGCAGGAGACTATGGCTACACCTTC.

The chain combines TRBV29-1 with TRBJ2-3; D may be TRBD1 or TRBD2 (6 bases each). Trimming removed 7 bases at V and 5 bases at J, with 25 bases between. The CDR3 is made up of 16 amino acids. From germline, CDR1 is SQVTM and CDR2 ANQGSEA. The CDR3 region has the DNA TGCAGCGCCATAGGGGGGCGAGATGGGTGGAGAGATACGCAGTATTTT. It specifies CSAIGGRDGWRDTQYF.

V is TRBV28 and J is TRBJ1-3, with unresolved D. This CDR3 comprises 11 residues. V lost 7 bases and J lost 3, with 4 bases in between. CDR1 is MDHEN and CDR2 is SYDVKM in the germline V gene. CDR3 sequence reads: CASTDGNTIYF. Written as DNA, the CDR3 is TGTGCCAGCACCGATGGAAACACCATATATTTT.

The J gene is TRBJ2-7, the V gene TRBV15; 8 bases agree with TRBD1. The CDR3 totals 16 residues. Germline V CDR1 and CDR2: LNHNV, YYDKDF (reference sequence). After removal of 2 bases from V and 2 bases from J, the junction contained 8 bases not matched to a gene. Here the CDR3 DNA reads TGTGCCACCAGCAGAAACCCCGGGACAGGTGCCTACGAGCAGTACTTC. This translates into CATSRNPGTGAYEQYF.

The chain is built from TRBV27 and TRBJ2-7; D is unresolved. The V and J ends lost 4 bases and 0 bases respectively, with 16 bases between them. Germline lookup yields CDR1 MNHEY and CDR2 SMNVEV (reference sequence). The length of the CDR3 is 16 residues. The CDR3 protein is CASSSSAGTASYEQYF. The CDR3 DNA reads TGTGCCAGCAGTTCCTCCGCAGGTACGGCCTCCTACGAGCAGTACTTC.

This chain joins TRBV9 and TRBJ2-1; the match to TRBD2 covers 10 bases. The CDR3 is made up of 16 amino acids. V lost 4 bases and J lost 4; bases outside the gene matches: 8. Germline loops: CDR1 SGDLS, CDR2 YYNGEE. This chain's CDR3 is CASSPIAGGLYNEQFF. CDR3 coding DNA: TGTGCCAGCAGCCCTATAGCGGGAGGACTATACAATGAGCAGTTCTTC.

The CDR3 sequence: CASSPDLTFYEQYF. CDR3 nucleotide sequence: TGTGCCAGCAGCCCGGACTTAACGTTCTACGAGCAGTACTTC. This rearrangement joins TRBV6-5 to TRBJ2-7, with TRBD2 as a possible D gene (5 bases). The V and J ends lost 6 bases and 3 bases respectively, with 15 bases between them. Germline V gene sequence: CDR1 MNHEY, CDR2 SVGAGI. This CDR3 has 14 residues.

The chain employs TRBV15 and TRBJ1-1; TRBD1 is a possible D gene (5 bases). Looked up from germline, CDR1 is LNHNV and CDR2 is YYDKDF (reference sequence). V lost 0 bases to trimming and J lost 4 bases, with 12 bases between them. CDR3 length: 15 residues. In DNA form, the CDR3 reads TGTGCCACCAGCAGAGATAGGCAGGGAGGCACTGAAGCTTTCTTT. It is translated as CATSRDRQGGTEAFF.

This rearrangement joins TRBV19 to TRBJ1-5; no reliable D call. The CDR3 consists of 13 residues. V lost 3 bases and J lost 6, with 9 bases in between. CDR1 is LNHDA, CDR2 SQIVND, per germline (reference sequence). In nucleotides, the CDR3 is TGTGCCAGTAGTATGAACTGGGGTCAGCCCCAGCATTTT. This gives the protein CASSMNWGQPQHF.

This chain uses TRBV28 with TRBJ2-1; D is unclear. Deletions cut 2 bases from V and 5 bases from J, with 13 bases between. CDR1 and CDR2 (germline): MDHEN, SYDVKM. This CDR3 has 15 residues. CDR3 amino acids: CASSLMVGFHNEQFF. The CDR3 bases are TGTGCCAGCAGTTTAATGGTAGGGTTCCACAATGAGCAGTTCTTC.

The chain employs TRBV27 and TRBJ2-3; D could derive from TRBD1 or TRBD2 (5 bases each). Germline values: CDR1 MNHEY, CDR2 SMNVEV (reference sequence). V was shortened by 8 bases and J by 3 bases, with 15 bases between the two germline ends. This CDR3 spans 14 amino acids. Written as DNA, the CDR3 is TGTGCCAGCGGGGGTCGGGTTCGTACAGATACGCAGTATTTT. This sequence encodes CASGGRVRTDTQYF.

The chain joins TRBV5-4 to TRBJ2-2; D is uncertain. This CDR3 is built from 12 residues. Germline CDR1 is SGHNT and CDR2 is YYREEE (reference sequence). Trimming pared 2 bases from V and 4 bases from J, leaving 3 bases between. CDR3 protein: CASSFGTGELFF. In DNA, the CDR3 is TGTGCCAGCAGCTTTGGCACCGGGGAGCTGTTTTTT. The whole variable domain, filled in from reference TRBV5-4 and TRBJ2-2, reads ETGVTQSPTHLIKTRGQQVTLRCSSQSGHNTVSWYQQALGQGPQFIFQYYREEENGRGNFPPRFSGLQFPNYSSELNVNALELDDSALYLCASSFGTGELFFGEGSRLTVL.

The chain joins TRBV4-2 to TRBJ2-1; D remains unclear. The V and J ends lost 0 bases and 9 bases respectively, with 6 bases between them. Germline V gene sequence: CDR1 LGHNA, CDR2 YNFKEQ. CDR3 length: 12 residues. The CDR3: CASSQDPREQFF. The CDR3, as DNA: TGTGCCAGCAGCCAAGATCCGCGTGAGCAGTTCTTC.

This clone has more than one count but fewer than ten. V is TRBV28 and J is TRBJ2-3; 7 nucleotides line up with TRBD2. The J segment lost 7 bases and the V segment lost 5 bases, leaving 9 bases of the junction unmatched. The CDR3 has 14 residues. The germline V gene has CDR1 MDHEN and CDR2 SYDVKM. CDR3 protein: CASSPLGGKYTQYF. The CDR3 DNA reads TGTGCCAGCAGTCCCTTGGGAGGGAAATATACGCAGTATTTT. The full variable domain, with the rest looked up from reference TRBV28 and TRBJ2-3, is DVKVTQSSRYLVKRTGEKVFLECVQDMDHENMFWYRQDPGLGLRLIYFSYDVKMKEKGDIPEGYSVSREKKERFSLILESASTNQTSMYLCASSPLGGKYTQYFGPGTRLTVL.

The chain is built from TRBV7-3 and TRBJ2-1, with D perhaps matching TRBD2 (5 bases). The CDR3 is 17 amino acids. V lost 1 base and J 2 bases, leaving 15 bases between the germline ends. Germline V gives CDR1 SGHTA, CDR2 FQGTGA. CDR3 in amino acids: CASSLREKGWTYNEQFF. CDR3 coding DNA: TGTGCCAGCAGCTTAAGGGAGAAAGGGTGGACCTACAATGAGCAGTTCTTC.